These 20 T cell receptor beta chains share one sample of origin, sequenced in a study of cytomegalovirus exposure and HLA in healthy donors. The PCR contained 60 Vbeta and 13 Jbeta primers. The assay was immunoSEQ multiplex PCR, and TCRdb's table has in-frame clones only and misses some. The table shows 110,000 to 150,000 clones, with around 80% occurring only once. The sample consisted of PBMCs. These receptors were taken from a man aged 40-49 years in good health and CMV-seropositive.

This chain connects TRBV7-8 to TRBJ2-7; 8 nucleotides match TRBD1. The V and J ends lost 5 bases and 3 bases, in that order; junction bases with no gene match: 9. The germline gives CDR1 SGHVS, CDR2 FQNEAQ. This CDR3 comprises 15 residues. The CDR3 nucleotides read TGTGCCAGCAGCATGGGGGAACAGGGGGACTACGAGCAGTACTTC. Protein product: CASSMGEQGDYEQYF. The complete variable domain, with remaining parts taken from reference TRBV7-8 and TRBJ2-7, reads GAGVSQSPRYKVAKRGQDVALRCDPISGHVSLFWYQQALGQGPEFLTYFQNEAQLDKSGLPSDRFFAERPEGSVSTLKIQRTQQEDSAVYLCASSMGEQGDYEQYFGPGTRLTVT.

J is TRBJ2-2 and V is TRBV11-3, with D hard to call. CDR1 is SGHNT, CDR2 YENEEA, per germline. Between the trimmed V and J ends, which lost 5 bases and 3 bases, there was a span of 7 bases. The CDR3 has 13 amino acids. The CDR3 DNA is TGTGCCAGCAGCCCCGGAGACACCGGGGAGCTGTTTTTT. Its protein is CASSPGDTGELFF.

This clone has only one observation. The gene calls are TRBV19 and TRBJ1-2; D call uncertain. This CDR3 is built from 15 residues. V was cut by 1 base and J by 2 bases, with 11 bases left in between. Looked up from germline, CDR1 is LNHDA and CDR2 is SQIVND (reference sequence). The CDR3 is CASSIGTATNYGYTF. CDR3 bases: TGTGCCAGTAGTATAGGAACAGCCACAAACTATGGCTACACCTTC.

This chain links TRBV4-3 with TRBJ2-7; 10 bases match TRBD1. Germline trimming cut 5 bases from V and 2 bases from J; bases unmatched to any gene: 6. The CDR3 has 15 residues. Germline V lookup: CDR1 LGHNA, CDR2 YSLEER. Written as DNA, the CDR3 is TGCGCCAGCAGCGAAAGGGACAGGGGCCCCTACGAGCAGTACTTC. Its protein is CASSERDRGPYEQYF.

The CDR3 reads CAISEGTSGRDTQYF. The CDR3 DNA sequence: TGTGCCATCAGTGAGGGAACTAGCGGGAGGGATACGCAGTATTTT. The rearrangement links TRBV10-3 to TRBJ2-3; 12 nucleotides agree with TRBD2. V gave up 2 bases and J gave up 6 bases; unmatched junction bases: 3. The germline V gene encodes CDR1 ENHRY and CDR2 SYGVKD. CDR3 length: 15 residues.

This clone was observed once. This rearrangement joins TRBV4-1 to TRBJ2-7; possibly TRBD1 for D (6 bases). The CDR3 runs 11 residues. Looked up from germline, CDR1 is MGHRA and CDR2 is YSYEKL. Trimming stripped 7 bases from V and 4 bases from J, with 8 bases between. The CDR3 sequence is CASKGGYEQYF. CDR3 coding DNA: TGCGCCAGCAAAGGGGGTTACGAGCAGTACTTC.

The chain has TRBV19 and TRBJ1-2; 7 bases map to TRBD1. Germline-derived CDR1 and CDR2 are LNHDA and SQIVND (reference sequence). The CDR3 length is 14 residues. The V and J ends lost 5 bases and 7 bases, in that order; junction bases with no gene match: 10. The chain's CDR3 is CASSPWTGRAGYTF. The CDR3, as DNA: TGTGCCAGTAGTCCTTGGACAGGCCGGGCTGGCTACACCTTC.

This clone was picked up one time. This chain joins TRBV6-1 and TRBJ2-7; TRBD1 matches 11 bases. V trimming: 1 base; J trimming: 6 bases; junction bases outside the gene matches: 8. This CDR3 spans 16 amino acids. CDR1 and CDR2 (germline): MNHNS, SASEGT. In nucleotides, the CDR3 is TGTGCCAGCAGTGAAGTTTCCGGGACAGGGGGGTCCGAGCAGTACTTC. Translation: CASSEVSGTGGSEQYF.

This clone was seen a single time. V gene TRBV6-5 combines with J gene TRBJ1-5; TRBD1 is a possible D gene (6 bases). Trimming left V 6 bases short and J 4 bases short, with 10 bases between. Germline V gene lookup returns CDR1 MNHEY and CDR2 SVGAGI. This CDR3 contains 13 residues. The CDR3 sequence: CASSRGRNQPQHF. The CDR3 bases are TGTGCCAGCAGCAGGGGACGTAATCAGCCCCAGCATTTT.

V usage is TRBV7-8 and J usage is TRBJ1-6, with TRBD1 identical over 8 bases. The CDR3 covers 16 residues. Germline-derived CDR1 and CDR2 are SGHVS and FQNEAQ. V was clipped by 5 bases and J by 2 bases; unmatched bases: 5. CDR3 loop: CASSPRQGTYNSPLHF. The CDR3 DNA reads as TGTGCCAGCAGCCCCCGACAGGGGACCTATAATTCACCCCTCCACTTT.

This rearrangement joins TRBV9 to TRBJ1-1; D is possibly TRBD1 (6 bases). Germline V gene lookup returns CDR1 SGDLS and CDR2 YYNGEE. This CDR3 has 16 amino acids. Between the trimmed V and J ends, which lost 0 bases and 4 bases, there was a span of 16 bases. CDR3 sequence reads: CASSVATGGHLTEAFF. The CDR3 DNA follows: TGTGCCAGCAGCGTAGCGACAGGTGGACATCTCACTGAAGCTTTCTTT.

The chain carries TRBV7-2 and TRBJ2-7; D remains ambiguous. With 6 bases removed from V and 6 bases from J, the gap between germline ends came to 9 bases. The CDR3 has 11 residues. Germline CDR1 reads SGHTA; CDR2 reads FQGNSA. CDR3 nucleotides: TGTGCCAGCAGTACCGTCGGCGAGCAGTACTTC. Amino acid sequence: CASSTVGEQYF.

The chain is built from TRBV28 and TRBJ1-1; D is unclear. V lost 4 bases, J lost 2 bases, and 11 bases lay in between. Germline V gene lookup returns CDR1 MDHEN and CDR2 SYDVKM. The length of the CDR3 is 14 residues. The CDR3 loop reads CASSSGALNTEAFF. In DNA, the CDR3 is TGTGCCAGCAGTTCTGGAGCTCTAAACACTGAAGCTTTCTTT.

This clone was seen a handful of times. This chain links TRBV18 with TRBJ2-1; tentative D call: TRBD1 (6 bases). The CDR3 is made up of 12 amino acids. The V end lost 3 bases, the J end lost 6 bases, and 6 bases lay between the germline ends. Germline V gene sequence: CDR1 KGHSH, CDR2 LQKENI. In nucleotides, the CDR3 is TGTGCCAGCTCACCGGACAGCAATGAGCAGTTCTTC. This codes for CASSPDSNEQFF.

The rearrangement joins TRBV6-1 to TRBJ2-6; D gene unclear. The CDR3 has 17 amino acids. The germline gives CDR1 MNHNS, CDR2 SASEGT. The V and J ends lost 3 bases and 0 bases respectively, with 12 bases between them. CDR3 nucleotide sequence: TGTGCCAGCAGTGACGTTGCGCGAGCCTCTGGGGCCAACGTCCTGACTTTC. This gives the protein CASSDVARASGANVLTF.

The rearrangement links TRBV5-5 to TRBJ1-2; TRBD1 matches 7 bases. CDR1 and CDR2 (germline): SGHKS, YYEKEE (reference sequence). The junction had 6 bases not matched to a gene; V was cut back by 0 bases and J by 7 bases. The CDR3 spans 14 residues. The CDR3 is CASSLGQGVGGYTF. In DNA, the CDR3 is TGTGCCAGCAGCTTGGGACAGGGAGTGGGTGGCTACACCTTC.

CDR3 amino acids: CASRKGDDGYTF. The CDR3 DNA is TGCGCCAGCAGAAAAGGAGACGATGGCTACACCTTC. The chain carries TRBV5-1 and TRBJ1-2, with D unclear. The CDR3 has 12 residues. V was shortened by 5 bases and J by 6 bases, with 11 bases between the two germline ends. In germline, CDR1 is SGHRS, CDR2 YFSETQ.

CDR3 in DNA: TGCGCCAGCAGCGTACTAGCGGGAGCTGAGTACGAGCAGTACTTC. It codes for CASSVLAGAEYEQYF. This chain uses TRBV5-1 with TRBJ2-7; 11 nucleotides agree with TRBD2. Germline V gene lookup returns CDR1 SGHRS and CDR2 YFSETQ. Trimming removed 4 bases from V and 4 bases from J; junction bases left unmatched: 7. The CDR3 sequence is 15 residues long.

The CDR3, as DNA: TGTGCCAGCAGTTTAAGAGGGGGTGTTACTGAAGCTTTCTTT. The encoded protein is CASSLRGGVTEAFF. The chain uses TRBV28 and TRBJ1-1, with a possible D match to TRBD1 (6 bases). The CDR3 totals 14 residues. From germline, CDR1 is MDHEN and CDR2 SYDVKM. V lost 2 bases and J lost 5, with 12 bases in between.

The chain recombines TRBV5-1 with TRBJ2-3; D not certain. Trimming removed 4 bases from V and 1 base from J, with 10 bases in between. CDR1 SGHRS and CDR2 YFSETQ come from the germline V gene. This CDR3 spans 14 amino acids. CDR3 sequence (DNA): TGCGCCAGCAGCCCCAGGATTCGCACAGATACGCAGTATTTT. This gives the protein CASSPRIRTDTQYF.